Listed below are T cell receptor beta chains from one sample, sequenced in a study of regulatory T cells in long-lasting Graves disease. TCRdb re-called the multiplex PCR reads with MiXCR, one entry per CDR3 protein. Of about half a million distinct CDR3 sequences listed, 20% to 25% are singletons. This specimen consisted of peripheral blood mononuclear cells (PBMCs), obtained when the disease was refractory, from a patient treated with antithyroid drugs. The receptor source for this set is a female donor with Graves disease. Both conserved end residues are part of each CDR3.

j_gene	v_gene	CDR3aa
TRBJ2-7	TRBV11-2	CASSYIRGQVEQYF
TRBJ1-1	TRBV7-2	CASSLGLGASTEAFF
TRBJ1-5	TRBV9	CASSAGSNQPQHF
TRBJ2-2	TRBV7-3	CASSLLAGGPGGELFF
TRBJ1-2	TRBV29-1	CSVGLPGGLGYTF
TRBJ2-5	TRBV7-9	CASSLGPPRGLPLGQYF
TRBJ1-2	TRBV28	CASINGPNYGYTF
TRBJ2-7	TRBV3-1	CASSQDLTIYEQYF
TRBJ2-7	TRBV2	CASNPGVRGEQYF
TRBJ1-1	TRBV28	CASSSKGGGEAFF
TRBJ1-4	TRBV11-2	CASSLDRATNEKLFF
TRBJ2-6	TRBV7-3	CASSLTSQYSGANVLTF
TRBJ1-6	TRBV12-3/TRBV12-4	CASSPMDSHNSPLHF
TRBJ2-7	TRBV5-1	CASSFLGQAEEQYF
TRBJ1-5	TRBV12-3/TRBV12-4	CASSLKGAYQPQHF
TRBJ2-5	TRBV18	CASSPHSQETQYF
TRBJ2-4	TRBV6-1	CASSPLGLAKNIQYF
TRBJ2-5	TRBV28	CASSFLGARETQYF
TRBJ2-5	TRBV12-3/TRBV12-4	CASSPGQVNEETQYF
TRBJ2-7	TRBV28	CASIPRRKSYEQYF
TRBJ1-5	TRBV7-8	CASSLVRTGRQPQHF
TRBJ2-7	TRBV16	CASSPSGGEEQYF